This is a list of T cell receptor beta chains from one sample in a study of T-cell memory formation after mild COVID-19. TCRdb reanalysed the 5' RACE reads using MiXCR and keeps one entry per CDR3 protein. The sample includes 85,000 to 130,000 distinct CDR3 sequences, approximately 15% of them seen just once. The sequenced material came from PBMCs or a T cell subset sorted from them (not recorded which). Every receptor here comes from an adult woman who had mild COVID-19 (a few samples of this study predate the infection). Cell type and time point are not known. Each CDR3 is given with its conserved first and last residue. A D gene is named only where the DNA matches it firmly. The listing skips clone size in some rows; elsewhere it reads once, few, many or a size class.

D,V,J,size,CDR3,DNA
TRBD1,TRBV12-3/TRBV12-4,TRBJ2-3,NA,CASSLPHLRDRGDTQYF,TGTGCCAGCAGTTTACCCCACCTCCGGGACAGGGGAGATACGCAGTATTTT
TRBD1,TRBV7-8,TRBJ1-2,NA,CASSPETGFYGYTF,TGTGCCAGCAGCCCAGAGACAGGGTTCTATGGCTACACCTTC
NA,TRBV4-3,TRBJ2-7,few,CASSQEVEEAHEQYF,TGCGCCAGCAGCCAAGAAGTGGAGGAGGCGCACGAGCAGTACTTC
NA,TRBV6-5,TRBJ2-7,few,CASSYSSRSYEQYF,TGTGCCAGCAGTTACTCGAGTCGGTCCTACGAGCAGTACTTC
NA,TRBV29-1,TRBJ1-1,NA,CSVESLNTEAFF,TGCAGCGTTGAATCCCTTAACACTGAAGCTTTCTTT
NA,TRBV27,TRBJ1-5,few,CASKLTGDQPQHF,TGTGCCAGCAAACTAACGGGAGATCAGCCCCAGCATTTT
NA,TRBV9,TRBJ2-3,few,CASSVAWYSGDTQYF,TGTGCCAGCAGCGTAGCTTGGTACTCCGGGGATACGCAGTATTTT
TRBD2,TRBV7-6,TRBJ2-3,few,CASSLAASGSPDTQYF,TGTGCCAGCAGCTTAGCGGCTAGCGGGAGCCCAGATACGCAGTATTTT
NA,TRBV2,TRBJ2-3,few,CASGDTQYF,TGTGCCAGCGGGGATACGCAGTATTTT
TRBD2,TRBV6-5,TRBJ2-1,few,CASSYSGTSGTYNEQFF,TGTGCCAGCAGTTACTCCGGGACTAGCGGGACGTACAATGAGCAGTTCTTC
NA,TRBV4-3,TRBJ1-1,NA,CASSQEVMNTEAFF,TGCGCCAGCAGCCAAGAGGTAATGAACACTGAAGCTTTCTTT
NA,TRBV5-5,TRBJ1-1,NA,CASSLTGSQAFF,TGTGCCAGCAGCTTGACAGGGTCTCAAGCTTTCTTT
TRBD2,TRBV11-2,TRBJ2-3,NA,CASSWLLAGVGTDTQYF,TGTGCCAGCAGCTGGTTATTAGCGGGAGTAGGGACAGATACGCAGTATTTT
NA,TRBV20-1,TRBJ1-2,NA,CSARVRGEVDMNTF,TGCAGTGCTAGAGTCAGGGGCGAAGTTGATATGAACACCTTC
NA,TRBV4-1,TRBJ2-2,few,CASSRTATGAWGRWDTGELFF,TGCGCCAGCAGCCGTACAGCCACAGGTGCTTGGGGACGATGGGACACCGGGGAGCTGTTTTTT
NA,TRBV7-6,TRBJ1-1,NA,CASSPSGARDTEAFF,TGTGCCAGCAGCCCTAGTGGGGCCAGAGACACTGAAGCTTTCTTT
NA,TRBV6-2/TRBV6-3,TRBJ1-5,few,CASSLGHLYSNQPQHF,TGTGCCAGCAGTTTAGGGCATCTCTATAGCAATCAGCCCCAGCATTTT
TRBD2,TRBV6-5,TRBJ2-7,few,CASSRPGLVKDEQYF,TGTGCCAGCAGCCGACCGGGACTAGTAAAGGACGAGCAGTACTTC
TRBD2,TRBV12-3/TRBV12-4,TRBJ2-3,few,CASTHTGGPDTQYF,TGTGCCAGCACCCACACGGGGGGGCCAGATACGCAGTATTTT
NA,TRBV3-1,TRBJ1-3,few,CASSQDRAAVNTIYF,TGTGCCAGCAGCCAAGACAGGGCCGCAGTAAACACCATATATTTT
NA,TRBV2,TRBJ1-5,NA,CASSEDSPQNQPQHF,TGTGCCAGCAGTGAAGACAGCCCGCAGAATCAGCCCCAGCATTTT